Below, 2 T cell receptor beta chains from the same sample are listed, as sequenced in a study of siplizumab effects on memory and regulatory T cells. TCRdb keeps only in-frame clones here, not all; method: immunoSEQ multiplex PCR. The sample yields some 65,000 clones, around nine tenths seen once. The sequencing sample was made of Tregs sorted from blood. These receptors originate from a human donor in good health.

The J gene is TRBJ1-3, the V gene TRBV7-8; unclear D gene. In germline, CDR1 is SGHVS, CDR2 FQNEAQ. V was shortened by 5 bases and J by 5 bases, with 16 bases between the two germline ends. The CDR3 spans 15 residues. This chain's CDR3 is CASSQEPSPRNTIYF. CDR3 nucleotides: TGTGCCAGCAGCCAAGAACCTTCTCCCCGAAACACCATATATTTT.

The chain employs TRBV5-1 and TRBJ2-7; 7 nucleotides line up with TRBD1. The CDR3 is 14 amino acids. Germline values: CDR1 SGHRS, CDR2 YFSETQ. J gave up 5 bases and V 4 bases, and 9 bases lay outside the gene matches. The CDR3 DNA sequence: TGCGCCAGCAGCCCGGGACAGAAGCTCGACGAGCAGTACTTC. Amino acids: CASSPGQKLDEQYF.